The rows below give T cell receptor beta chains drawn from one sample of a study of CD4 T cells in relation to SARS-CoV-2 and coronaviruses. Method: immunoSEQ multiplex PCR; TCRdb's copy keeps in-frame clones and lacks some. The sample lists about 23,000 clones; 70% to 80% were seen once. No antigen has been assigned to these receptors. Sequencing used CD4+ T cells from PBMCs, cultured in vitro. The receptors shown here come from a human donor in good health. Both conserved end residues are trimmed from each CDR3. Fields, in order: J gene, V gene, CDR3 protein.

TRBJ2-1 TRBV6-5 ASTGLAGRNQQF
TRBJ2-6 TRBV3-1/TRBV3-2 ASSQEGRAGANVLT
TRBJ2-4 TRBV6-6 ASSYSGGAAIQY
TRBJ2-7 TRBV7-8 ASSLVRVGEQY
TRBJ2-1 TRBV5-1 ASSLGGTGKTEQF
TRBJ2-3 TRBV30 ALGSGNTDTQY
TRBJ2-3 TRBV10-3 AISDRASTDTQY
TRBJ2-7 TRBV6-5 ASTPTGLTYEQY